This T cell receptor beta chain was retrieved from a study of blood T cell repertoires in COVID-19. In the study overall: Acute and convalescent COVID-19 specimens originated in the United States, Italy and Spain. Sources were T cells, B-cell-depleted T cells, or PBMCs; the material itself was cDNA or gDNA.

Original methodology: Using reference gene primer amplification, nucleated cell counts were estimated. The method was immunoSEQ multiplex PCR; TCRdb's version includes in-frame clones alone and lacks a portion of them. The V and J calls and the clone size are those of that table, but D and trimming were determined from the DNA. Of 75,000 or so clones listed, approximately 85% are singletons. Germline V gene data show CDR1 as SGHKS and CDR2 as YYEKEE (reference sequence). The length of the CDR3 is 15 residues. The junction had 3 bases not matched to a gene; V was cut back by 2 bases and J by 0 bases. The source of this sequence is a man over 45 with acute or convalescent COVID-19. The chain is built from TRBV5-5 and TRBJ2-5; TRBD2 aligns across 8 bases. Source material: peripheral blood. The CDR3 is CASSLAGANQETQYF. The CDR3 DNA follows: TGTGCCAGCAGCTTAGCGGGGGCCAACCAAGAGACCCAGTACTTC.